This entry concerns a single T cell receptor beta chain. The data derive from a study of blood T cell repertoires in COVID-19. Study context: COVID-19 samples from acute and convalescent phases originated in the United States, Italy and Spain.

Germline V gene data show CDR1 as GTSNPN and CDR2 as SVGIG (reference sequence). V lost 1 base and J lost 12, with 13 bases in between. This CDR3 has 11 residues. The study recruited people aged roughly 18 to 95 years across about two dozen US areas. Membership in each cohort depended on participant-reported clinical history. In the authors' workflow: Estimation of nucleated cell counts relied on the amplification of reference gene primers. Sequencing was performed with immunoSEQ multiplex PCR; in TCRdb, only in-frame clones are kept and a portion is missing. Clone size and V and J calls were adopted from that table, with D and trimming inferred from the DNA. Among a few hundred thousand clones, approximately 84% were seen once, and the ten largest hold more than 9%.

The sequence came from a woman aged 18-35 years who had recovered from COVID-19. The sequencing sample was made of PBMCs or T cells enriched from blood (not recorded which). The chain has TRBV30 and TRBJ2-7; weak D call: TRBD2 (5 bases). Here the CDR3 DNA reads TGTGCCTGGAGTGCCCACAACGGAGGGTACTTC. Amino acids: CAWSAHNGGYF.